This T cell receptor beta chain appears in the sequencing data of a study of identical twins. Study-level findings and limits: Monozygotic twin pairs showed more out-of-frame TCR alpha sharing than models estimated.

Concerning this clonotype itself: Antigen specificity is unknown.

The CDR3 has 17 residues. V gave up 0 bases and J gave up 0 bases, with 15 bases separating them. Germline lookup yields CDR1 SGHNT and CDR2 YYREEE (reference sequence). Each CDR3 protein gets one entry after TCRdb re-called the 5' RACE reads with MiXCR. The sample has about 530,000 distinct CDR3 sequences, approximately 20% seen once. The same sample was also studied in work on yellow fever vaccine responses in identical twins. From that study: Twins' vaccine T cell responses were reported to seem partly convergent and partly personalized.

This receptor was obtained from a woman younger than 30 in good health. The chain recombines TRBV5-4 with TRBJ1-2, with D possibly TRBD1 on 5 matching bases. Sequences were obtained from CD4+ T cells sorted from blood. Here the CDR3 DNA reads TGTGCCAGCAGCTTGGGGGCCCACAGGAAAGCTAACTATGGCTACACCTTC. Its translation: CASSLGAHRKANYGYTF.